The clone carrying this T cell receptor beta chain has only a few counts. The table came from immunoSEQ multiplex PCR; TCRdb's copy has only in-frame clones and leaves some out. Of some 110,000 clones detected, approximately 85% appear once; the ten largest clones hold roughly 4%. The data were taken from a study of blood T cell repertoires in COVID-19. This CDR3 comprises 13 residues. Between the trimmed V and J ends, which lost 0 bases and 5 bases, there was a span of 7 bases. Per the germline V gene, CDR1 is SGHNT and CDR2 is YYREEE (reference sequence). The chain uses TRBV5-4 and TRBJ2-3, with a possible D match to TRBD2 (6 bases). This sequence originates from a man between 45 and 60 years old with acute or convalescent COVID-19. Material: peripheral blood. The CDR3 protein is CASSLAGGDTQYF. CDR3 coding DNA: TGTGCCAGCAGCTTGGCCGGGGGAGATACGCAGTATTTT.